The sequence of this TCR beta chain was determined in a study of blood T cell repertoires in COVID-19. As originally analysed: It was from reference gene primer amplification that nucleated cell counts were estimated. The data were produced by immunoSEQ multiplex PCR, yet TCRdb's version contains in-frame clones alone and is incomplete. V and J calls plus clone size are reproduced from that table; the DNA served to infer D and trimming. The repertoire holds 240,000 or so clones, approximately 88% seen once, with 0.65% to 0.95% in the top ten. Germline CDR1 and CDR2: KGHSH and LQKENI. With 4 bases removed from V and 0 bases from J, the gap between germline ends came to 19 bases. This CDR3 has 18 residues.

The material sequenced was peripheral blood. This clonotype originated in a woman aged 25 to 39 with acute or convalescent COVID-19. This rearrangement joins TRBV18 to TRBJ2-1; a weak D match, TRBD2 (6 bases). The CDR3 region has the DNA TGTGCCAGCTCACTATCCGGGACTCTACTAAGCTCCTACAATGAGCAGTTCTTC. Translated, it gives CASSLSGTLLSSYNEQFF.